This is a list of T cell receptor beta chains from one sample in a study of blood T cell repertoires in COVID-19. TCRdb's table, derived via immunoSEQ multiplex PCR, lists solely in-frame clones and lacks some. The sample has around 67,000 clones; about 83% are singletons. The source material was peripheral blood. The receptors originated from a man between 50 and 59 years old with active COVID-19. Both conserved end residues are part of each CDR3. D genes are given only for firm matches. Where a row states a size, it is once, few, many or the class of an expanded clone; other rows omit it.

>TRBD1|TRBV19|TRBJ1-1|NA
TGTGCCAGTAGTATGTGGACAGGGATGTCTGAAGCTTTCTTT
CASSMWTGMSEAFF
>TRBD1|TRBV6-2/TRBV6-3|TRBJ2-3|NA
TGTGCCAGCAGTTACCAGACAGGGGTGGGCACAGATACGCAGTATTTT
CASSYQTGVGTDTQYF
>TRBD1|TRBV20-1|TRBJ1-3|NA
TGCAGTGCTAGTGCGCGGTTGTGGCAGGGGGGAGGAAACACCATATATTTT
CSASARLWQGGGNTIYF
>TRBD1|TRBV6-6|TRBJ2-7|NA
TGTGCCAGCAGCTCGATTAAGCCGGGACAGGGGAACGTGCTCCTACTCTACGAGCAGTACTTC
CASSSIKPGQGNVLLLYEQYF
>NA|TRBV29-1|TRBJ2-2|NA
TGCAGCGTTCAGCGGCCCACAAACACCGGGGAGCTGTTTTTT
CSVQRPTNTGELFF
>TRBD2|TRBV27|TRBJ2-1|once
TGTGCCAGCAGTTTCGAGGGGACTAGCCCCTCCTACAATGAGCAGTTCTTC
CASSFEGTSPSYNEQFF
>TRBD1|TRBV6-1|TRBJ2-5|NA
TGTGCCAGCAGTGAACCTGCCGGGACAGTTAAAGAGACCCAGTACTTC
CASSEPAGTVKETQYF
>TRBD1|TRBV28|TRBJ2-1|NA
TGTGCCAGCCTCGACAGGGGGGCTGCACCTGAGCAGTTCTTC
CASLDRGAAPEQFF
>TRBD2|TRBV3-1/TRBV3-2|TRBJ2-5|NA
TGTGCCAGCAGCCCTTTAGCGGGAGGGAGGGAGACCCAGTACTTC
CASSPLAGGRETQYF
>NA|TRBV13|TRBJ2-3|NA
TGTGCCAGCAGCTTAGGATCGGGGAGCAATACGCAGTATTTT
CASSLGSGSNTQYF
>NA|TRBV25-1|TRBJ2-3|once
TGTGCCAGCAGTGAACAGGGGCCTAGCACAGATACGCAGTATTTT
CASSEQGPSTDTQYF
>NA|TRBV5-1|TRBJ2-2|few
TGCGCCAGTACCGAGTGGTCAAACACCGGGGAGCTGTTTTTT
CASTEWSNTGELFF
>TRBD2|TRBV7-2|TRBJ2-7|NA
TGTGCCAGCAGCTTTCTAGCGGGAGAGGGCGAGCAGTACTTC
CASSFLAGEGEQYF
>NA|TRBV9|TRBJ2-7|once
TGTGCCAGCAGCGCAGACAGTTTCTCCTACGAGCAGTACTTC
CASSADSFSYEQYF
>TRBD1|TRBV27|TRBJ1-2|NA
TGTGCCAGCAGCCGCCGACAGGGCTATGGCTACACCTTC
CASSRRQGYGYTF
>NA|TRBV9|TRBJ2-3|NA
TGTGCCAGCAGCCTAAGAGGAGGGCTGCGGGATACGCAGTATTTT
CASSLRGGLRDTQYF
>NA|TRBV9|TRBJ1-2|NA
TGTGCCAGCAGCCGATCCGGAACTATCAACGTCAACTATGGCTACACCTTC
CASSRSGTINVNYGYTF
>TRBD2|TRBV19|TRBJ2-5|NA
TGTGCCAGTAGTGCCCTAGCGGGGGGCGGCGAGACCCAGTACTTC
CASSALAGGGETQYF
>NA|TRBV5-1|TRBJ2-5|NA
TGCGCCAGCAGCTTGTCGTTGGCAGGGGAGGAGACCCAGTACTTC
CASSLSLAGEETQYF
>NA|TRBV3-1/TRBV3-2|TRBJ2-7|NA
TGTGCCAGCAGCCAAACACGATCCTCCTACGAGCAGTACTTC
CASSQTRSSYEQYF
>NA|TRBV29-1|TRBJ2-3|NA
TGCAGCGTTGGGACTCCATTCTCAGATACGCAGTATTTT
CSVGTPFSDTQYF
>TRBD1|TRBV19|TRBJ1-2|NA
TGTGCCAGTAGGCAGGGGGCATATGGCTACACCTTC
CASRQGAYGYTF
>NA|TRBV7-3|TRBJ1-2|NA
TGTGCCAGCAGCCAAGACCAGGGGAACTATGGCTACACCTTC
CASSQDQGNYGYTF
>NA|TRBV19|TRBJ2-2|NA
TGTGCCAGTAGTTCCTTGTCCTACACCGGGGAGCTGTTTTTT
CASSSLSYTGELFF
>TRBD2|TRBV3-1/TRBV3-2|TRBJ2-1|NA
TGTGCCAGCAGCCAAGAACCGGTTGGATGCGGGAGGCCCCACAATGAGCAGTTCTTC
CASSQEPVGCGRPHNEQFF
>NA|TRBV12-3/TRBV12-4|TRBJ2-1|NA
TGTGCCAGCAGTCGGGAGCTAGAGCAGTTCTTC
CASSRELEQFF
>NA|TRBV7-9|TRBJ1-2|NA
TGTGCCAGCAGCTTAGGCCACCGGACAGCGTTGGGCTACACCTTC
CASSLGHRTALGYTF
>TRBD1|TRBV6-6|TRBJ2-7|NA
TGTGCCAGCAGCCAGGGGGATTCCTACGAGCAGTACTTC
CASSQGDSYEQYF
>TRBD1|TRBV3-1/TRBV3-2|TRBJ2-7|NA
TGTGCCAGCAGCCAGGGGACAGGCTCCTACGAGCAGTACTTC
CASSQGTGSYEQYF
>NA|TRBV14|TRBJ2-7|once
TGTGCCAGCAGCCAATCCCCGGGGAGGCTCAGTACCTACGAGCAGTACTTC
CASSQSPGRLSTYEQYF
>NA|TRBV12-2|TRBJ2-1|NA
TGTGCAAGTCGCTTAGTGACGCTTTTGAAGGGACTAGGGGACAATGAGCAGTTCTTC
CASRLVTLLKGLGDNEQFF
>NA|TRBV2|TRBJ2-5|NA
TGTGCCAGCATGGCCTGGGGGGTCCAAGAGACCCAGTACTTC
CASMAWGVQETQYF
>NA|TRBV6-5|TRBJ2-7|few
TGTGCCAGCAGTCCAACAAACTACGAGCAGTACTTC
CASSPTNYEQYF
>TRBD1|TRBV6-5|TRBJ2-5|NA
TGTGCCAGCAGATGGACAGGGGCGCGGGAGACCCAGTACTTC
CASRWTGARETQYF
>NA|TRBV7-2|TRBJ1-1|NA
TGTGCCAGCAGCTTCGGGTCCCTGGCCACTGAAGCTTTCTTT
CASSFGSLATEAFF
>NA|TRBV7-3|TRBJ2-3|NA
TGTGCCAGCAGCCCTGGCCGGCCATTCCAGGGGACGCAGTATTTT
CASSPGRPFQGTQYF
>TRBD2|TRBV6-6|TRBJ2-3|NA
TGTGCCAGCAGTTACTGGGCTAGCGGTGACACAGATACGCAGTATTTT
CASSYWASGDTDTQYF
>TRBD2|TRBV3-1/TRBV3-2|TRBJ2-1|NA
TGTGCCAGCAGCCAAGTTACTAGCGGTGGTGAGCAGTTCTTC
CASSQVTSGGEQFF
>NA|TRBV21-1|TRBJ1-2|NA
TGTGCCAGCAGCGGAACCGGGACAGGGGGGGCGTTCCTATGTGGCTACACCTTC
CASSGTGTGGAFLCGYTF
>TRBD2|TRBV5-5|TRBJ2-7|NA
TGTGCCAGCAGCTTGGATAGCTGGGGGGGGAGGGAGCAGTACTTC
CASSLDSWGGREQYF
>TRBD1|TRBV28|TRBJ1-6|NA
TGTGCCAGCAGAAGACAGGGGGCCGGGAATTCACCCCTCCACTTT
CASRRQGAGNSPLHF